This TCR beta chain emerged from a study of yellow fever vaccine responses in identical twins. Between the trimmed V and J ends, which lost 5 bases and 0 bases, there was a span of 8 bases. This CDR3 spans 13 amino acids. Germline CDR1 reads SEHNR; CDR2 reads FQNEAQ (reference sequence). In TCRdb, the RT-PCR reads were re-called with MiXCR into one record per CDR3 protein. The repertoire holds fewer than 9,500 distinct CDR3 sequences, with approximately 80% as singletons. The chain has TRBV7-9 and TRBJ2-7; no definite D call. The sequence was collected from a woman aged 18-29 years who received the yellow fever vaccine. Sample: T cells from blood (PBMCs), unsorted or a sorted subset (not recorded which), taken before or after yellow fever vaccination (not recorded which). DNA for the CDR3: TGTGCCAGCAGCGACGGAAACTCCTACGAGCAGTACTTC. Encoded protein: CASSDGNSYEQYF.